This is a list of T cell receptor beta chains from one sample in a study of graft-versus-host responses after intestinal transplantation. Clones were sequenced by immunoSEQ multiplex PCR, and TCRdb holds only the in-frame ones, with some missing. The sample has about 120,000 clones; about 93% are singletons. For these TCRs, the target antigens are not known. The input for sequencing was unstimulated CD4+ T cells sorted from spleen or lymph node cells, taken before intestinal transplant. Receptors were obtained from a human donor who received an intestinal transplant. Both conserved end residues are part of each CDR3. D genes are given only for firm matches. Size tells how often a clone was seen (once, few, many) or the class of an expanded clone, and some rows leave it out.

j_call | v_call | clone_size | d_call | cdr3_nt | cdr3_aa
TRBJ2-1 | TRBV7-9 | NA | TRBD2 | TGTGCCAGCACCTGGATAGCGGGTCCTTCCTACAATGAGCAGTTCTTC | CASTWIAGPSYNEQFF
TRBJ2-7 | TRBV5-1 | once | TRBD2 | TGCGCCAGCAGCGAGGGACTAGCGGTGGTTGAGCAGTACTTC | CASSEGLAVVEQYF
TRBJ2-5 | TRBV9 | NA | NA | TGTGCCAGCAGCGTAGGGGACTACCAAGAGACCCAGTACTTC | CASSVGDYQETQYF
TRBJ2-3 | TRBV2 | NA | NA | TGTGCCAGCGGCGGTGCAGTGGTAGATACGCAGTATTTT | CASGGAVVDTQYF
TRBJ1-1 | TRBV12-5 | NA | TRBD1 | TGTGCTAGTGGACAGGGGTGGACTGAAGCTTTCTTT | CASGQGWTEAFF
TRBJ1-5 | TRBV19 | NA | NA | TGTGCCAGTAGTATAGACTCCGGTCTAAGCAATCAGCCCCAGCATTTT | CASSIDSGLSNQPQHF
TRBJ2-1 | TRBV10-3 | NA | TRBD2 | TGTGCCATCAGTGATCCAGCGGGAGAGGCCTACAATGAGCAGTTCTTC | CAISDPAGEAYNEQFF
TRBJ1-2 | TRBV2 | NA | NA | TGTGCCAGCAGGGGGGACGGCTCAGCTATTGGCTACACCTTC | CASRGDGSAIGYTF
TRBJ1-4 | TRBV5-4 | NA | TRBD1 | TGTGCCAGCAGCCTGAGACAGGGAGGTGGAGAAAAACTGTTTTTT | CASSLRQGGGEKLFF
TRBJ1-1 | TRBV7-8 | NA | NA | TGTGCCAGCAGCTCCCGACGGGGGGGGAGGGGGGACACTGAAGCTTTCTTT | CASSSRRGGRGDTEAFF
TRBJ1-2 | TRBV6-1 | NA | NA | TGTGCCAGCAGTGGCCAGCCGGGCACTTCCTACTATGGCTACACCTTC | CASSGQPGTSYYGYTF
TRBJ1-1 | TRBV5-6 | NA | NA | TGTGCCAGCAGTTACGCTACGGGGTTGAACACTGAAGCTTTCTTT | CASSYATGLNTEAFF
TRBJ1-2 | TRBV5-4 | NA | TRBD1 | TGTGCCAGCAGCGGGAGGGGCGGGCAGGGGGCCGACTATGGCTACACCTTC | CASSGRGGQGADYGYTF
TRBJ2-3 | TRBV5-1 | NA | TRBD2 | TGCGCCAGCAGCGTAGTTAGCGGGGGGAGCACAGATACGCAGTATTTT | CASSVVSGGSTDTQYF
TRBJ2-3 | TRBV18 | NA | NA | TGTGCCAGCTCACGTACTAGCACAGATACGCAGTATTTT | CASSRTSTDTQYF
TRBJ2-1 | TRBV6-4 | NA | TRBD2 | TGTGCCAGCAGTGAGGCGGGAGGCTACTACAATGAGCAGTTCTTC | CASSEAGGYYNEQFF
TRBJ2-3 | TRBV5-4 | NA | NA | TGTGCCAGCAGCCCCCAGGGATCAGATACGCAGTATTTT | CASSPQGSDTQYF
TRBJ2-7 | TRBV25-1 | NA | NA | TGTGCCAGCGGCTCGACGGGAAAGACCTACGAGCAGTACTTC | CASGSTGKTYEQYF
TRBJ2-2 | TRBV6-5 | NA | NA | TGTGCCAGCAGACCTTCGGTAGCGGTCACCGGGGAGCTGTTTTTT | CASRPSVAVTGELFF
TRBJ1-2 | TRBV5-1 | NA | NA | TGCGCCAGCAGCTTGGAGGGGGTACGGTATGGCTACACCTTC | CASSLEGVRYGYTF
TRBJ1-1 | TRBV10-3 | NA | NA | TGTGCCATCAGTGACCATGAGGGCTCGAACACTGAAGCTTTCTTT | CAISDHEGSNTEAFF
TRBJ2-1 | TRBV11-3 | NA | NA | TGTGCCAGCAGCTCCAGGGGAAATGAGCAGTTCTTC | CASSSRGNEQFF
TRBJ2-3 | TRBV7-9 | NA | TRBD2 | TGTGCCAGCAGCTTAGGACTAGCGGGGGCTCGGGCAGATACGCAGTATTTT | CASSLGLAGARADTQYF
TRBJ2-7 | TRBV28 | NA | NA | TGTGCCAGCGGTACCTACGAGCAGTACTTC | CASGTYEQYF
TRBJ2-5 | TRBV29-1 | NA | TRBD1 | TGCAGCGTGGCCAGGGGGCTGAAAGAGACCCAGTACTTC | CSVARGLKETQYF
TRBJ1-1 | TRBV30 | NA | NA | TGTGCCTATCAACAGGGAAATGCGAACACTGAAGCTTTCTTT | CAYQQGNANTEAFF
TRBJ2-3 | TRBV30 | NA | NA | TGTGCCTGGAGTGTAGGGGGCGGGAACAGGGATACGCAGTATTTT | CAWSVGGGNRDTQYF
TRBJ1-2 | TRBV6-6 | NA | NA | TGTGCCAGCAGTTCCCCTGTAGATTTACACTATGGCTACACCTTC | CASSSPVDLHYGYTF
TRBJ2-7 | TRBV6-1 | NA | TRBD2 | TGTGCCAGCAGGGGCGGGGGACTGAAGTACTACGAGCAGTACTTC | CASRGGGLKYYEQYF
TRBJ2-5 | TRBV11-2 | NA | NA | TGTGCCAGCAACCTAGGGGGGGTAAGGACCCAGTACTTC | CASNLGGVRTQYF
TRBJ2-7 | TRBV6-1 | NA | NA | TGTGCCAGCAGTGAATCGTTCCAGGGTTCCTTATCCTACGAGCAGTACTTC | CASSESFQGSLSYEQYF
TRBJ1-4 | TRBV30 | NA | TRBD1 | TGTGCCTGGACGGGACAGCTGACAGAAAAACTGTTTTTT | CAWTGQLTEKLFF
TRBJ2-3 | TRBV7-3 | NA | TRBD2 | TGTGCCAGCAGCCTAGCGGGAGGCTGGGATACGCAGTATTTT | CASSLAGGWDTQYF
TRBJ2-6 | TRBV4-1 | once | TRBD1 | TGCGCCAGCAGCCTTATGGGGACAGGATTATTGGGTGGGGCCAACGTCCTGACTTTC | CASSLMGTGLLGGANVLTF
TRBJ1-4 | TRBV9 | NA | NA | TGTGCCAGCAGCGTAGAGGGGTATGGGAATGAAAAACTGTTTTTT | CASSVEGYGNEKLFF
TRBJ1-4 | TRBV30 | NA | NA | TGTGCCTGGCAGACAGCTCTTGATGAAAAACTGTTTTTT | CAWQTALDEKLFF
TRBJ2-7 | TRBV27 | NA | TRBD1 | TGTGCCAGCAGTTTCCGGGACAGGGGTTCCTACGAGCAGTACTTC | CASSFRDRGSYEQYF
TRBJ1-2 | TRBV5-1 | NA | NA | TGCGCCAGCAGCTCTCCAGGGAGAGGCTACACCTTC | CASSSPGRGYTF
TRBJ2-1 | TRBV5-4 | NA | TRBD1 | TGTGCCAGCAGCTTGGGGTCCGGACAGGGGGCCCACAATGAGCAGTTCTTC | CASSLGSGQGAHNEQFF